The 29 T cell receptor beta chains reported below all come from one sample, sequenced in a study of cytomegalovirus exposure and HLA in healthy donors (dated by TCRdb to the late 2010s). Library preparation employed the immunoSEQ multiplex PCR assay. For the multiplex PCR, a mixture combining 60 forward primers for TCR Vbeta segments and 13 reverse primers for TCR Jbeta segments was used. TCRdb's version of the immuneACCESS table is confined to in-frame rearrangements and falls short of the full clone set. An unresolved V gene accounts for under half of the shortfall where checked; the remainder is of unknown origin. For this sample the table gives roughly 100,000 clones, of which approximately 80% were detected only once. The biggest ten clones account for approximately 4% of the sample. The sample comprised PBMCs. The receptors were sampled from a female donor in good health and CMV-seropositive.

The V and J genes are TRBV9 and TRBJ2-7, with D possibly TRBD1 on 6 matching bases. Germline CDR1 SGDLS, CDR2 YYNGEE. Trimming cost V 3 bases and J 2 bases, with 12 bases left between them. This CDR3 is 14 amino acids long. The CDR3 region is CASSGPTGTYEQYF. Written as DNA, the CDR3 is TGTGCCAGCAGCGGGCCGACAGGCACCTACGAGCAGTACTTC.

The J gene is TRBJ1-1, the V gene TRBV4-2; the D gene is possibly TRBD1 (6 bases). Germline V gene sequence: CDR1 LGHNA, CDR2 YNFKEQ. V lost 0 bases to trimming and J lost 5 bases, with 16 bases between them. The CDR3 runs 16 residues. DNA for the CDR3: TGTGCCAGCAGCCAAGACCGCCGGGGGGCCGGGACTGAAGCTTTCTTT. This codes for CASSQDRRGAGTEAFF.

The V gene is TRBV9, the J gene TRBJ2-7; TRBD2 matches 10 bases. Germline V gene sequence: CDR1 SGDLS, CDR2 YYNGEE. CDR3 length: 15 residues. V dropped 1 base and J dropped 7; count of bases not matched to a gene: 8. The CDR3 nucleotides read TGTGCCAGCAGCGTACGAGCGGGAGGGCCCGGTGAGCAGTACTTC. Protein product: CASSVRAGGPGEQYF.

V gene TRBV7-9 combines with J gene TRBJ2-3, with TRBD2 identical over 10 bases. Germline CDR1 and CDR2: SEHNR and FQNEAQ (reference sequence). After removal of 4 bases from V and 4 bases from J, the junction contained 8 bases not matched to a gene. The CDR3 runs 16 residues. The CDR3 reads CASSSFSLAGADTQYF. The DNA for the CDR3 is TGTGCCAGCAGCTCTTTCTCTCTAGCGGGGGCAGATACGCAGTATTTT.

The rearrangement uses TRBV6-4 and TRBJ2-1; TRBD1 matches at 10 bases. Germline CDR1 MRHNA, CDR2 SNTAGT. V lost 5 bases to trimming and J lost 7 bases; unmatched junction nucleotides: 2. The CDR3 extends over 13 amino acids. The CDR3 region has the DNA TGTGCCAGCAGTCGGGACAGGGGAAATGAGCAGTTCTTC. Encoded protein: CASSRDRGNEQFF.

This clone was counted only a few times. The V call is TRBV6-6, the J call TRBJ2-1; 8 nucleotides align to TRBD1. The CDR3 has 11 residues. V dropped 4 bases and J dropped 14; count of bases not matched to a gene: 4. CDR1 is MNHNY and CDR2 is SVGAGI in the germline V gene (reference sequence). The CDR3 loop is CASSSTGGEFF. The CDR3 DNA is TGTGCCAGCAGTTCCACAGGGGGTGAGTTCTTC.

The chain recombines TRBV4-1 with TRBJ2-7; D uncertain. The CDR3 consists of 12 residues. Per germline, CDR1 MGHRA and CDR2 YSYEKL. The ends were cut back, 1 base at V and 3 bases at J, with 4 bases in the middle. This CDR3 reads CASSQAGYEQYF. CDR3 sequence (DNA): TGCGCCAGCAGCCAAGCAGGCTACGAGCAGTACTTC.

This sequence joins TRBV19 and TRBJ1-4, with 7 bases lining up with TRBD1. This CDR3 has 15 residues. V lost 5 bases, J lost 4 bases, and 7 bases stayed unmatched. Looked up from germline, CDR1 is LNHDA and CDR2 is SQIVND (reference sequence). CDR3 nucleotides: TGTGCCAGTAGTCCGCGGGACAGCTTTAATGAAAAACTGTTTTTT. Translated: CASSPRDSFNEKLFF.

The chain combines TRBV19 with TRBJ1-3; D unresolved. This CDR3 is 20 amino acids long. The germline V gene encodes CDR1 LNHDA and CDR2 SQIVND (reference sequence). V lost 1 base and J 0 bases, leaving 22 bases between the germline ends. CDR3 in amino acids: CASSIVAEVTTGDSGNTIYF. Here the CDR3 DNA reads TGTGCCAGTAGTATAGTCGCGGAAGTCACCACCGGGGACTCTGGAAACACCATATATTTT.

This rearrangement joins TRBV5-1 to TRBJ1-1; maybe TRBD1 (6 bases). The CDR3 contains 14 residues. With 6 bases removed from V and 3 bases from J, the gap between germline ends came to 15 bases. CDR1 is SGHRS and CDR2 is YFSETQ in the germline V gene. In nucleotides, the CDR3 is TGCGCCAGCAAGTCAGGGGTAAGTGACACTGAAGCTTTCTTT. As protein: CASKSGVSDTEAFF.

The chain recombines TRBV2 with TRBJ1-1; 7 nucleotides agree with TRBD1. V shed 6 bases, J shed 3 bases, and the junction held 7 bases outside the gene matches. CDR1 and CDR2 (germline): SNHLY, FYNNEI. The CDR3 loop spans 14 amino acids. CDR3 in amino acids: CASRRQGKDTEAFF. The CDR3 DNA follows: TGTGCCAGCAGGAGACAGGGAAAAGACACTGAAGCTTTCTTT.

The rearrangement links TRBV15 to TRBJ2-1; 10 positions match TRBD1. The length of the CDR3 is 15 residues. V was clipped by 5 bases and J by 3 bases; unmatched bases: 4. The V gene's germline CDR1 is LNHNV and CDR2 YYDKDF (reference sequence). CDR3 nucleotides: TGTGCCACCAGCCCAGGGACAGGGGACTACAATGAGCAGTTCTTC. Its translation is CATSPGTGDYNEQFF.

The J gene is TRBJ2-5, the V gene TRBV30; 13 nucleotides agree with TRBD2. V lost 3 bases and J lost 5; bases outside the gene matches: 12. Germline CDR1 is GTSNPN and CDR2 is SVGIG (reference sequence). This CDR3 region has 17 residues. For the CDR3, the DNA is TGTGCCTGGAGAGGACTAGCGGGAGACCCGCCGCCGGAGACCCAGTACTTC. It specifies CAWRGLAGDPPPETQYF. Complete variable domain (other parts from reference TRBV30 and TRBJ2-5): SQTIHQWPATLVQPVGSPLSLECTVEGTSNPNLYWYRQAAGRGLQLLFYSVGIGQISSEVPQNLSASRPQDRQFILSSKKLLLSDSGFYLCAWRGLAGDPPPETQYFGPGTRLLVL.

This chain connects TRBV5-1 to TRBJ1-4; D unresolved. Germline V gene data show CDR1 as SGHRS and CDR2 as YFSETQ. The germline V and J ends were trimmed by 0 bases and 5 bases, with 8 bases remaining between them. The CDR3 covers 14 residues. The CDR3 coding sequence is TGCGCCAGCAGCTTGGGCCAGGTGAATGAAAAACTGTTTTTT. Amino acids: CASSLGQVNEKLFF.

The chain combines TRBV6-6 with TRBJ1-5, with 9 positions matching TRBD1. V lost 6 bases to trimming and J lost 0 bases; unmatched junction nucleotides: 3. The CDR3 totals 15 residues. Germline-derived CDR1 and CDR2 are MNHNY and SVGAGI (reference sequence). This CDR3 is CASRGTGNSNQPQHF. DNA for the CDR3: TGTGCCAGCAGGGGGACAGGGAATAGCAATCAGCCCCAGCATTTT.

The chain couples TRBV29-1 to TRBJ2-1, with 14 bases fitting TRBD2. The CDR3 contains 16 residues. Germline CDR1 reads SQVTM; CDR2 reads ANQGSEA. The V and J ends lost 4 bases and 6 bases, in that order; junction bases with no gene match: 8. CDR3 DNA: TGCAGCGTTGCCGGGACTAGCGGGAGAATGGTCAATGAGCAGTTCTTC. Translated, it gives CSVAGTSGRMVNEQFF.

The DNA for the CDR3 is TGCGCCAGCAGCCCGAACCAGGGTTTCTACGAGCAGTACTTC. It is translated as CASSPNQGFYEQYF. J is TRBJ2-7 and V is TRBV5-1, with a weak D call TRBD1 (5 bases). The CDR3 has 14 amino acids. V lost 4 bases to trimming and J lost 3 bases, with 14 bases between them. Per germline, CDR1 SGHRS and CDR2 YFSETQ.

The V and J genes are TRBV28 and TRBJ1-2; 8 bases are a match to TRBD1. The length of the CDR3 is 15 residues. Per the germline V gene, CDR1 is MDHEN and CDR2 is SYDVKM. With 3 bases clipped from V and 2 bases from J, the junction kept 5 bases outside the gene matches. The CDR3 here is CASSLSDRVNYGYTF. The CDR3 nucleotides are TGTGCCAGCAGTTTGTCGGACAGGGTAAACTATGGCTACACCTTC.

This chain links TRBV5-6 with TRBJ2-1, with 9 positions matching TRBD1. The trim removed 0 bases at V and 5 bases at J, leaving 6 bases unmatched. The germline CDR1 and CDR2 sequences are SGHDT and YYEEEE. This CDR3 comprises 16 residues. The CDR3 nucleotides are TGTGCCAGCAGCTTGGTGGTGAGGACAGGGGACAATGAGCAGTTCTTC. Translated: CASSLVVRTGDNEQFF.

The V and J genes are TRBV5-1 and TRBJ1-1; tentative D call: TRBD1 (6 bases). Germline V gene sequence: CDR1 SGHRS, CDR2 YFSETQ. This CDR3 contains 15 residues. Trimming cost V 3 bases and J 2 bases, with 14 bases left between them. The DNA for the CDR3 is TGCGCCAGCAGCTCCCAGGGGTTGGAAAACACTGAAGCTTTCTTT. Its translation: CASSSQGLENTEAFF.

The CDR3 sequence is CASRPPTGEAGELFF. The CDR3 nucleotides read TGTGCCAGCAGGCCCCCAACAGGGGAGGCCGGGGAGCTGTTTTTT. The rearrangement links TRBV28 to TRBJ2-2; D might be TRBD1 (7 bases). The CDR3 sequence is 15 residues long. V shed 6 bases and J shed 6 bases, with 17 bases lying between them. The germline V gene has CDR1 MDHEN and CDR2 SYDVKM.

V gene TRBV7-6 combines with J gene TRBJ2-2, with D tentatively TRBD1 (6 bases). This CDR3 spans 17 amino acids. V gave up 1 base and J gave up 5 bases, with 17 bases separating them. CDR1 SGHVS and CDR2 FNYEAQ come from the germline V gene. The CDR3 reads CASSLGGQNVNTGELFF. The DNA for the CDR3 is TGTGCCAGCAGCTTAGGTGGACAGAACGTCAATACCGGGGAGCTGTTTTTT.

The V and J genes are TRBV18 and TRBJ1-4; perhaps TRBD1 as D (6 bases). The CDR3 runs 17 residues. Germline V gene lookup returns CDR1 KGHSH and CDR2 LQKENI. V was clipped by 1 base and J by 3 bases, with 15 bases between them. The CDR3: CASSPRQLGAPNEKLFF. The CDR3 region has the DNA TGTGCCAGCTCACCACGACAACTGGGGGCGCCTAATGAAAAACTGTTTTTT.

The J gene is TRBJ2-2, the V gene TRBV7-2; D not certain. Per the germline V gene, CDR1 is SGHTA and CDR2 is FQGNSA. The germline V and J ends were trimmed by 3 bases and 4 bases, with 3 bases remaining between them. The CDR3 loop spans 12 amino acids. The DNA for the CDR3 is TGTGCCAGCAGCTTGAGCACCGGGGAGCTGTTTTTT. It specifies CASSLSTGELFF.

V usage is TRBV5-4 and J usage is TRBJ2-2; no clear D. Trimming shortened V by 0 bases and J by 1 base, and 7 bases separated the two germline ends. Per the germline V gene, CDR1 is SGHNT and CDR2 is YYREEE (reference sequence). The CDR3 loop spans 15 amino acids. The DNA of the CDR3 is TGTGCCAGCAGCTTGGTACAAATGAACACCGGGGAGCTGTTTTTT. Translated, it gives CASSLVQMNTGELFF. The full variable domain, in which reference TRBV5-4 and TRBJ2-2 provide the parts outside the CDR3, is ETGVTQSPTHLIKTRGQQVTLRCSSQSGHNTVSWYQQALGQGPQFIFQYYREEENGRGNFPPRFSGLQFPNYSSELNVNALELDDSALYLCASSLVQMNTGELFFGEGSRLTVL.

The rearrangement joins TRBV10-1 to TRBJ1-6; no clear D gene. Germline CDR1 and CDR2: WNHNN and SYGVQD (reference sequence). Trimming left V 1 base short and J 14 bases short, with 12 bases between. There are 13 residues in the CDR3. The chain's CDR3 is CASSEFLGSTLHF. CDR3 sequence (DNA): TGCGCCAGCAGTGAGTTTTTGGGCTCAACCCTCCACTTT.

The CDR3 sequence is CASTSTEINEKLFF. The CDR3 nucleotides are TGTGCCAGCACCTCGACAGAGATTAATGAAAAACTGTTTTTT. V usage is TRBV6-6 and J usage is TRBJ1-4; the D gene is possibly TRBD1 (5 bases). V was pared by 7 bases and J by 4 bases, with 13 bases between. This CDR3 comprises 14 residues. Germline CDR1 MNHNY, CDR2 SVGAGI (reference sequence).

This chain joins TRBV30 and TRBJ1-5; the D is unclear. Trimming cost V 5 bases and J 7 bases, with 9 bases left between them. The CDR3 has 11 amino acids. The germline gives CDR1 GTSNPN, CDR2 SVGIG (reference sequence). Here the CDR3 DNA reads TGTGCCTGGGGGCGAGGGCAGCCCCAGCATTTT. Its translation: CAWGRGQPQHF.

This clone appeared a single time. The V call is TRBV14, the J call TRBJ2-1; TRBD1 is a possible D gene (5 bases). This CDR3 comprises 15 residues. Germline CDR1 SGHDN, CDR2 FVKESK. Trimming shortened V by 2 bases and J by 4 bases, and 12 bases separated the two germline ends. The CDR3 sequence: CASSQLGQDYNEQFF. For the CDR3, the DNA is TGTGCCAGCAGCCAATTAGGACAAGATTACAATGAGCAGTTCTTC.